What follows describes a single T cell receptor beta chain. Original processing notes: For nucleated cells, counts were estimated from reference gene primer amplification. Here immunoSEQ multiplex PCR was the method, and the copy in TCRdb shows in-frame clones only, minus some. The DNA was the basis for D and trimming; V, J and clone size are from that table. This sample carries around 150,000 clones, about four fifths of them seen once, and the ten largest clones take 2.2%. This sample is part of a study of blood T cell repertoires in COVID-19. Across the whole study: Sites across the United States, Italy and Spain contributed samples from acute and convalescent COVID-19.

V gave up 3 bases and J gave up 10 bases; unmatched junction bases: 3. CDR3 length: 14 amino acids. CDR1 and CDR2 (germline): KGHSH, LQKENI. The rearrangement joins TRBV18 to TRBJ1-6; 10 bases fit TRBD1. The material sequenced was peripheral blood. This sequence originates from a man aged 70-80 years with acute or convalescent COVID-19. CDR3 sequence (DNA): TGTGCCAGCTCACCCGGGACAGGGGAATCACCCCTCCACTTT. It is translated as CASSPGTGESPLHF.